The rows below give T cell receptor beta chains drawn from one sample of a study of identifying expanded T cells in peripheral blood. TCRdb keeps only in-frame clones here, not all; method: immunoSEQ multiplex PCR. The table shows 45,000 to 65,000 clones, with about 80% occurring only once. Sequenced sample: blood. The source is a person aged 18 to 69 in good health. CDR3s include the opening cysteine and the closing phenylalanine or tryptophan. The order of the fields is J gene, clone size, V gene, D gene, CDR3 DNA, CDR3 protein. D genes are given only for firm matches. Clone sizes are given selectively: once, few, many, or a class where the clone is expanded.

TRBJ1-4 | NA | TRBV5-6 | TRBD1 | TGTGCCAGCAGCGCTCAGGGGGAGACTAATGAAAAACTGTTTTTT | CASSAQGETNEKLFF
TRBJ1-2 | NA | TRBV7-9 | TRBD1 | TGTGCCAGCAGCGTAGGACAGGGGGACTATGGCTACACCTTC | CASSVGQGDYGYTF
TRBJ2-1 | NA | TRBV29-1 | NA | TGCAGCGTTGAGCAGGGACAACTCTACAATGAGCAGTTCTTC | CSVEQGQLYNEQFF
TRBJ2-5 | NA | TRBV5-8 | NA | TGTGCCAGCAGCGTCGGGACTTCACTTCAAGAGACCCAGTACTTC | CASSVGTSLQETQYF
TRBJ1-5 | NA | TRBV30 | NA | TGTGCCGCAGACAGTAGCAATCAGCCCCAGCATTTT | CAADSSNQPQHF
TRBJ1-4 | NA | TRBV2 | NA | TGTGCCAGCACCACCCCCGCGGCAACTAATGAAAAACTGTTTTTT | CASTTPAATNEKLFF
TRBJ1-1 | few | TRBV12-5 | NA | TGTGCTAGTGGTTTGTCAGGGAGCACTGAAGCTTTCTTT | CASGLSGSTEAFF
TRBJ1-2 | few | TRBV19 | NA | TGTGCCAGTAGTGACAGCTTATATGGCTACACCTTC | CASSDSLYGYTF
TRBJ1-1 | NA | TRBV18 | TRBD1 | TGTGCCAGCTCCCGCACAGGGGGCGCAATTGAAGCTTTCTTT | CASSRTGGAIEAFF
TRBJ1-1 | NA | TRBV5-1 | NA | TGCGCCAGCAGCTTGGGCTTGGACATGGAAGCTTTCTTT | CASSLGLDMEAFF
TRBJ2-7 | NA | TRBV7-9 | TRBD2 | TGTGCCAGCAGCTATTCCGGGACTAGCGAATTCTACGAGCAGTACTTC | CASSYSGTSEFYEQYF
TRBJ1-5 | NA | TRBV27 | TRBD1 | TGTGCCAGCAGCAGACAGGGTAGCAATCAGCCCCAGCATTTT | CASSRQGSNQPQHF
TRBJ2-3 | NA | TRBV27 | NA | TGTGCCAGCAGTTTATCGCTCAGGCTGAGCACAGATACGCAGTATTTT | CASSLSLRLSTDTQYF
TRBJ2-2 | NA | TRBV11-3 | NA | TGTGCCAGCAGCCCGGAGGGGCTCTCCGGGGAGCTGTTTTTT | CASSPEGLSGELFF
TRBJ2-1 | NA | TRBV21-1 | NA | TGTGCCAGCAGCCAGGGACAGGTCAATGAGCAGTTCTTC | CASSQGQVNEQFF
TRBJ2-3 | NA | TRBV5-1 | NA | TGCGCCAGCAGCCAAGCTAGCGCGAGCACAGATACGCAGTATTTT | CASSQASASTDTQYF
TRBJ1-4 | NA | TRBV4-2 | NA | TGTGCCAGCAGCCAAGATCTTGGGTCAACTAATGAAAAACTGTTTTTT | CASSQDLGSTNEKLFF
TRBJ1-1 | NA | TRBV7-2 | TRBD1 | TGTGCCAGCAGCCCGAGACAGGGTGGAACTGAAGCTTTCTTT | CASSPRQGGTEAFF
TRBJ2-1 | NA | TRBV19 | TRBD2 | TGTGCCAGTAGTATAGGGGAGGGGACGTTGAATGAGCAGTTCTTC | CASSIGEGTLNEQFF
TRBJ2-3 | NA | TRBV7-9 | NA | TGTGCCAGCAGCTTACCAGGGGCAGGCACAGATACGCAGTATTTT | CASSLPGAGTDTQYF
TRBJ2-2 | NA | TRBV7-2 | TRBD2 | TGTGCCAGCAGCTTATCCCATAGCGGGGGGGCTGGCGGGGAGCTGTTTTTT | CASSLSHSGGAGGELFF
TRBJ1-5 | NA | TRBV2 | NA | TGTGCCAGCGACGGCCTATCCAGGGGCGTATATAGCAATCAGCCCCAGCATTTT | CASDGLSRGVYSNQPQHF
TRBJ2-5 | NA | TRBV7-9 | NA | TGTGCTTCTCGAAGCGGCGGGGAGACCCAGTACTTC | CASRSGGETQYF
TRBJ1-5 | few | TRBV30 | NA | TGTGCCTGGAGTGGCGGACGCAATAGCAATCAGCCCCAGCATTTT | CAWSGGRNSNQPQHF
TRBJ2-1 | NA | TRBV4-3 | TRBD2 | TGCGCCAGCAGCGAGAGGACTAGCGGGGGCAATGAGCAGTTCTTC | CASSERTSGGNEQFF
TRBJ2-3 | once | TRBV25-1 | NA | TGTGCCAGCAGTGATTTCGCAGATACGCAGTATTTT | CASSDFADTQYF
TRBJ2-1 | NA | TRBV6-1 | NA | TGTGCCAGCATGTACCGGCAAAACGTGTACAATGAGCTGTTCTTC | CASMYRQNVYNELFF
TRBJ2-2 | NA | TRBV6-1 | TRBD1 | TGTGCCAGCAGCGAAGGTGACAGGGAAGCCGGGGAGCTGTTTTTT | CASSEGDREAGELFF
TRBJ1-2 | NA | TRBV19 | NA | TGTGCCAGTAGTATAGGGACATCATCATTCGGTGGCTACACCTTC | CASSIGTSSFGGYTF
TRBJ2-5 | NA | TRBV7-2 | NA | TGTGCCAGCAGCTTGTCGCCCGTACGGGTGACCCAGTACTTC | CASSLSPVRVTQYF
TRBJ1-1 | few | TRBV7-8 | TRBD1 | TGTGCCAGCAGCTTGGACAGGGCTCCCCCGAACACTGAAGCTTTCTTT | CASSLDRAPPNTEAFF
TRBJ2-1 | NA | TRBV7-2 | NA | TGTGCCAGCAGCAAGGGACAAAACTACAATGAGCAGTTCTTC | CASSKGQNYNEQFF
TRBJ2-7 | NA | TRBV30 | NA | TGTGCCTGGAGTGGCCTCTACGAGCAGTACTTC | CAWSGLYEQYF
TRBJ1-2 | NA | TRBV29-1 | NA | TGCAGCGTGGCAACAGACGGGGGCTACACCTTC | CSVATDGGYTF
TRBJ1-5 | NA | TRBV7-2 | TRBD1 | TGTGCCAGCAGCCCCAGACCGACAGGGTCGATTCAGCCCCAGCATTTT | CASSPRPTGSIQPQHF
TRBJ1-4 | once | TRBV7-8 | TRBD1 | TGTGCCAGCAGCCCGAAGACAGGGGGCCTTGGGGAAAAACTGTTTTTT | CASSPKTGGLGEKLFF
TRBJ1-2 | NA | TRBV2 | TRBD1 | TGTGCCAGCAGTGAGGACAGGGGTACGACTGGCTACACCTTC | CASSEDRGTTGYTF